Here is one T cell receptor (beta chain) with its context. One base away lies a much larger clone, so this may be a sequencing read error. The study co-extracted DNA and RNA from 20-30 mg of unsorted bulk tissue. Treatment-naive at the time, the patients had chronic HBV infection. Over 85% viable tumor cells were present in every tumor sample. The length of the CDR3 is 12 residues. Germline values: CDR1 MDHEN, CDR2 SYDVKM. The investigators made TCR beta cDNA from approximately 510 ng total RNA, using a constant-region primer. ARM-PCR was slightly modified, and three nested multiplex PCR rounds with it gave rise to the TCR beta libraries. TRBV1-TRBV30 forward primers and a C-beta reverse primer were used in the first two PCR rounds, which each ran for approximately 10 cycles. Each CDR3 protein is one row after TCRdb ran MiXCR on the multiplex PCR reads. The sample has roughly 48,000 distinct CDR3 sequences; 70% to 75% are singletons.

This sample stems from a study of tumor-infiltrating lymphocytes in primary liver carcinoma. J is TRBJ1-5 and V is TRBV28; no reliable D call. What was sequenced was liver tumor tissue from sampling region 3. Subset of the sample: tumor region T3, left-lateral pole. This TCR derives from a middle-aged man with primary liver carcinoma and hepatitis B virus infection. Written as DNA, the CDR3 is TGTACCAGCACCCCCCCCCGCGGGCCCCAGCATTTT. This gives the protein CTSTPPRGPQHF.